These T cell receptor beta chains were read from a single sample in a study of vaccination effects on CD4 cells after COVID-19. Sequenced by immunoSEQ multiplex PCR; TCRdb stores in-frame clones only, minus some. Counted here are 35,000 to 45,000 clones, around 80% occurring once; the ten biggest clones make up approximately 11%. These receptors' targets are unknown. Material: CD4+ T cells from PBMCs cultured with SARS-CoV-2 spike peptides, obtained before COVID-19 vaccination. These TCRs come from a human donor who received a COVID-19 vaccine. Each CDR3 is given with its conserved first and last residue. The order of the fields is J gene, V gene, D gene, clone size, CDR3 DNA, CDR3 protein. The D gene is left open where the match is weak. Clone size appears in some rows only: once, few, many, or a class for an expanded clone.

j_gene: TRBJ1-5
v_gene: TRBV28
d_gene: .
abundance: once
CDR3nt: TGTGCCAGCAGCTCGGACCCGGGGCCCCAGCATTTT
CDR3aa: CASSSDPGPQHF

j_gene: TRBJ1-4
v_gene: TRBV5-3
d_gene: .
abundance: .
CDR3nt: TGTGCCAGAAAAGACCCCCCAGGGTCGGCCGGCCATGGAGAAAAACTGTTTTTT
CDR3aa: CARKDPPGSAGHGEKLFF

j_gene: TRBJ1-2
v_gene: TRBV6-5
d_gene: .
abundance: .
CDR3nt: TGTGCCAGCAGTTATGTTAAAACAGATCCTAACTATGGCTACACCTTC
CDR3aa: CASSYVKTDPNYGYTF

j_gene: TRBJ2-3
v_gene: TRBV30
d_gene: TRBD1
abundance: .
CDR3nt: TGTGCCTGGCAAAAATGGGGGACAGGGGGCTACGATACGCAGTATTTT
CDR3aa: CAWQKWGTGGYDTQYF

j_gene: TRBJ1-2
v_gene: TRBV5-1
d_gene: .
abundance: few
CDR3nt: TGCGCCAGCAGCATATCGGACAGAAACTATGGCTACACCTTC
CDR3aa: CASSISDRNYGYTF

j_gene: TRBJ1-5
v_gene: TRBV2
d_gene: .
abundance: .
CDR3nt: TGTGCCAGCACCCCGGGCCTCAATCAGCCCCAGCATTTT
CDR3aa: CASTPGLNQPQHF

j_gene: TRBJ2-3
v_gene: TRBV7-9
d_gene: .
abundance: few
CDR3nt: TGTGCCAGCAGCCCAGGAGGAGATACGCAGTATTTT
CDR3aa: CASSPGGDTQYF

j_gene: TRBJ1-3
v_gene: TRBV18
d_gene: TRBD1
abundance: .
CDR3nt: TGTGCCAGCTCACGACAGGGGGCTGGAAACACCATATATTTT
CDR3aa: CASSRQGAGNTIYF

j_gene: TRBJ2-2
v_gene: TRBV7-8
d_gene: .
abundance: .
CDR3nt: TGTGCCAGCAGCTTGGGTGGGGGGGCGGCGAACACCGGGGAGCTGTTTTTT
CDR3aa: CASSLGGGAANTGELFF

j_gene: TRBJ1-6
v_gene: TRBV3-1/TRBV3-2
d_gene: .
abundance: .
CDR3nt: TGTGCCAGCAGCCCCCGGACTCAAAATTCACCCCTCCACTTT
CDR3aa: CASSPRTQNSPLHF

j_gene: TRBJ2-2
v_gene: TRBV14
d_gene: .
abundance: .
CDR3nt: TGTGCCAGCAGCCAGCAGGCAACCGGGGAGCTGTTTTTT
CDR3aa: CASSQQATGELFF

j_gene: TRBJ2-2
v_gene: TRBV28
d_gene: .
abundance: .
CDR3nt: TGTGCCAGCAGTTTAGCGGGGAAGGCCGGGGAGCTGTTTTTT
CDR3aa: CASSLAGKAGELFF

j_gene: TRBJ1-1
v_gene: TRBV11-2
d_gene: .
abundance: once
CDR3nt: TGTGCCAGCAGCTCGAACATGAACACTGAAGCTTTCTTT
CDR3aa: CASSSNMNTEAFF

j_gene: TRBJ2-1
v_gene: TRBV4-2
d_gene: TRBD2
abundance: .
CDR3nt: TGTGCCAGCAGCCAAGGGAGCGGGGGGTCCAGCTCCTACAATGAGCAGTTCTTC
CDR3aa: CASSQGSGGSSSYNEQFF

j_gene: TRBJ1-1
v_gene: TRBV2
d_gene: TRBD1
abundance: few
CDR3nt: TGTGCCAGCGGAGGGTGGACAGGGGACACTGAAGCTTTCTTT
CDR3aa: CASGGWTGDTEAFF

j_gene: TRBJ2-3
v_gene: TRBV10-2
d_gene: TRBD2
abundance: .
CDR3nt: TGCGCCAGCAGGGCGGGGGGGATCACAGATACGCAGTATTTT
CDR3aa: CASRAGGITDTQYF

j_gene: TRBJ1-6
v_gene: TRBV28
d_gene: .
abundance: once
CDR3nt: TGTGCCAGCAGTTTGCAGGGACCGAATTCACCCCTCCACTTT
CDR3aa: CASSLQGPNSPLHF

j_gene: TRBJ1-6
v_gene: TRBV25-1
d_gene: .
abundance: .
CDR3nt: TGTGCCAGCAGTGGTCTGAGCTCCTATAATTCACCCCTCCACTTT
CDR3aa: CASSGLSSYNSPLHF

j_gene: TRBJ1-1
v_gene: TRBV5-1
d_gene: .
abundance: once
CDR3nt: TGCGCCAGCAGCACTGACAGGCCTGGGGTGAACACTGAAGCTTTCTTT
CDR3aa: CASSTDRPGVNTEAFF

j_gene: TRBJ2-1
v_gene: TRBV21-1
d_gene: .
abundance: .
CDR3nt: TGTGCCAGCAGGAAGGGGGACTGTCCCTCTAAAGAGCAGTTCTTC
CDR3aa: CASRKGDCPSKEQFF

j_gene: TRBJ1-5
v_gene: TRBV18
d_gene: .
abundance: few
CDR3nt: TGTGCCAGCTCACAGAGACAGGCTGGTAGCAATCAGCCCCAGCATTTT
CDR3aa: CASSQRQAGSNQPQHF

j_gene: TRBJ2-5
v_gene: TRBV5-1
d_gene: .
abundance: once
CDR3nt: TGCGCCAGCAGCTTTGAGGGCCCCGTCCAAGAGACCCAGTACTTC
CDR3aa: CASSFEGPVQETQYF

j_gene: TRBJ1-1
v_gene: TRBV5-1
d_gene: .
abundance: .
CDR3nt: TGCGCCAGCAGCTTGGTAGCTGGACTGAACACTGAAGCTTTCTTT
CDR3aa: CASSLVAGLNTEAFF

j_gene: TRBJ1-5
v_gene: TRBV6-6
d_gene: .
abundance: .
CDR3nt: TGTGCCAGCAGTTACGTTGCGGCGAGCAATCAGCCCCAGCATTTT
CDR3aa: CASSYVAASNQPQHF

j_gene: TRBJ2-3
v_gene: TRBV5-1
d_gene: TRBD1
abundance: .
CDR3nt: TGCGCCAGCAGCGTCGACAGGGGATATAGCACAGATACGCAGTATTTT
CDR3aa: CASSVDRGYSTDTQYF

j_gene: TRBJ2-2
v_gene: TRBV5-6
d_gene: .
abundance: .
CDR3nt: TGTGCCAGCAGCCTGGAGGGGGCGATCGGGGAGCTGTTTTTT
CDR3aa: CASSLEGAIGELFF

j_gene: TRBJ2-5
v_gene: TRBV6-5
d_gene: TRBD1
abundance: .
CDR3nt: TGTGCCAGCAGTTCGGACAGGGGGCAAGAGACCCAGTACTTC
CDR3aa: CASSSDRGQETQYF

j_gene: TRBJ1-1
v_gene: TRBV28
d_gene: .
abundance: .
CDR3nt: TGTGCCAGCAGCTCAGGCGCGGCAGGGAACACTGAAGCTTTCTTT
CDR3aa: CASSSGAAGNTEAFF

j_gene: TRBJ2-6
v_gene: TRBV19
d_gene: .
abundance: .
CDR3nt: TGTGCCAGTAGTAGGGACGGGAGCTCTGGGGCCAACGTCCTGACTTTC
CDR3aa: CASSRDGSSGANVLTF

j_gene: TRBJ1-1
v_gene: TRBV5-6
d_gene: .
abundance: .
CDR3nt: TGTGCCAGCAGCTTAGGAGGGAACACTGAAGCTTTCTTT
CDR3aa: CASSLGGNTEAFF

j_gene: TRBJ1-5
v_gene: TRBV7-8
d_gene: .
abundance: once
CDR3nt: TGTGCCAGCAGCTTAGGCGGACAGCTTCAGCCCCAGCATTTT
CDR3aa: CASSLGGQLQPQHF

j_gene: TRBJ2-3
v_gene: TRBV24-1
d_gene: TRBD2
abundance: .
CDR3nt: TGTGCCACCAGTGATTTGTCGGGGGGTCTCACAGATACGCAGTATTTT
CDR3aa: CATSDLSGGLTDTQYF

j_gene: TRBJ2-1
v_gene: TRBV6-6
d_gene: TRBD1
abundance: .
CDR3nt: TGTGCCAGCACGCCGACAGGGGTATACAATGAGCAGTTCTTC
CDR3aa: CASTPTGVYNEQFF

j_gene: TRBJ2-3
v_gene: TRBV27
d_gene: .
abundance: .
CDR3nt: TGTGCCAGCAGGGAACAGCTTATAAGCACAGATACGCAGTATTTT
CDR3aa: CASREQLISTDTQYF

j_gene: TRBJ1-4
v_gene: TRBV4-1
d_gene: .
abundance: .
CDR3nt: TGCGCCAGCAGCCAAGGCTGGGGGGGTGAAAAACTGTTTTTT
CDR3aa: CASSQGWGGEKLFF

j_gene: TRBJ1-2
v_gene: TRBV12-3/TRBV12-4
d_gene: .
abundance: .
CDR3nt: TGTGCCAGCAGTTTTCGGGGTAACTATGGCTACACCTTC
CDR3aa: CASSFRGNYGYTF

j_gene: TRBJ2-5
v_gene: TRBV5-1
d_gene: TRBD2
abundance: .
CDR3nt: TGCGCCAGCAGCCAGATCCCGGGGGGAAGGGAGACCCAGTACTTC
CDR3aa: CASSQIPGGRETQYF

j_gene: TRBJ1-5
v_gene: TRBV7-2
d_gene: .
abundance: .
CDR3nt: TGTGCCAGCAGCTTGGCGGGGCACAATCAGCCCCAGCATTTT
CDR3aa: CASSLAGHNQPQHF

j_gene: TRBJ2-5
v_gene: TRBV7-6
d_gene: .
abundance: .
CDR3nt: TGTGCCAGCACAGGGAAAGAGACCCAGTACTTC
CDR3aa: CASTGKETQYF

j_gene: TRBJ1-1
v_gene: TRBV6-5
d_gene: .
abundance: .
CDR3nt: TGTGCCAGCAGTTACGGAGAGCACCAGAACACTGAAGCTTTCTTT
CDR3aa: CASSYGEHQNTEAFF

j_gene: TRBJ1-5
v_gene: TRBV15
d_gene: TRBD1
abundance: .
CDR3nt: TGTGCCACCAGCCGAAAGACAGGGCAGCCCCAGCATTTT
CDR3aa: CATSRKTGQPQHF

j_gene: TRBJ2-5
v_gene: TRBV7-2
d_gene: .
abundance: .
CDR3nt: TGTGCCAGCAGCTTAGCGGGACAAGCCGAGACCCAGTACTTC
CDR3aa: CASSLAGQAETQYF

j_gene: TRBJ2-1
v_gene: TRBV5-5
d_gene: .
abundance: .
CDR3nt: TGTGCCAGCAGCTTGGAACAGACGACCTACAATGAGCAGTTCTTC
CDR3aa: CASSLEQTTYNEQFF

j_gene: TRBJ1-5
v_gene: TRBV20-1
d_gene: .
abundance: .
CDR3nt: TGCAGTGCTAGAGTCGGGGAGCCCCAGCATTTT
CDR3aa: CSARVGEPQHF

j_gene: TRBJ2-5
v_gene: TRBV5-1
d_gene: .
abundance: .
CDR3nt: TGCGCCAGCAGCTTGCCCGGGGCGAGACAAGAGACCCAGTACTTC
CDR3aa: CASSLPGARQETQYF

j_gene: TRBJ2-2
v_gene: TRBV10-1
d_gene: .
abundance: .
CDR3nt: TGCGCCAGCAGTGAGTCTCGAGGGAACACCGGGGAGCTGTTTTTT
CDR3aa: CASSESRGNTGELFF

j_gene: TRBJ2-2
v_gene: TRBV6-4
d_gene: .
abundance: .
CDR3nt: TGTGCCAGCAGTAGGACGTCGCTCCCGAACACCGGGGAGCTGTTTTTT
CDR3aa: CASSRTSLPNTGELFF

j_gene: TRBJ1-4
v_gene: TRBV3-1/TRBV3-2
d_gene: .
abundance: .
CDR3nt: TGTGCCAGCAGCCCCCCAGCCGTTCGGGAAAAACTGTTTTTT
CDR3aa: CASSPPAVREKLFF

j_gene: TRBJ1-2
v_gene: TRBV7-2
d_gene: TRBD1
abundance: .
CDR3nt: TGTGCCAGCAGCTTCACAGGGGGGAACTATGGCTACACCTTC
CDR3aa: CASSFTGGNYGYTF

j_gene: TRBJ1-5
v_gene: TRBV3-1/TRBV3-2
d_gene: .
abundance: .
CDR3nt: TGTGCCAGCAGCCAAGACCGCAATCAGCCCCAGCATTTT
CDR3aa: CASSQDRNQPQHF

j_gene: TRBJ2-1
v_gene: TRBV7-2
d_gene: TRBD1
abundance: .
CDR3nt: TGTGCCAGCAGCCTCACAGGGACAGGCGGACGGAATGAGCAGTTCTTC
CDR3aa: CASSLTGTGGRNEQFF

j_gene: TRBJ2-2
v_gene: TRBV5-1
d_gene: .
abundance: .
CDR3nt: TGCGCCAGCAGCTTGAACAGGGTGGACACCGGGGAGCTGTTTTTT
CDR3aa: CASSLNRVDTGELFF

j_gene: TRBJ1-1
v_gene: TRBV6-5
d_gene: TRBD1
abundance: .
CDR3nt: TGTGCCAGCAAAGCCACAGGGGAGAACACTGAAGCTTTCTTT
CDR3aa: CASKATGENTEAFF

j_gene: TRBJ2-1
v_gene: TRBV29-1
d_gene: .
abundance: once
CDR3nt: TGCAGCGTTGAAGGCTCCGGGTGGTTGGTGGTCCATGAGCAGTTCTTC
CDR3aa: CSVEGSGWLVVHEQFF

j_gene: TRBJ1-3
v_gene: TRBV5-1
d_gene: TRBD1
abundance: .
CDR3nt: TGCGCCAGCAGCTTCGACAAGACAGGGACTGGAAACACCATATATTTT
CDR3aa: CASSFDKTGTGNTIYF